A selection of T cell receptor beta chains follows, all from one sample in a study of blood T cell repertoires in COVID-19. This table comes from immunoSEQ multiplex PCR, and its TCRdb copy is limited to in-frame clones, with some not included. The sample holds 200,000 or so clones, about nine tenths seen once. Material: PBMCs or T cells enriched from blood (not recorded which). These TCRs come from a woman between 35 and 50 years old with acute COVID-19. Each CDR3 is given with its conserved first and last residue. D genes are given only for firm matches. Some rows mark clone size as missing; the rest say once, few, many or name a class of expanded clone.

j_call d_call v_call clone_size cdr3_nt cdr3_aa
TRBJ1-3 TRBD1 TRBV9 . TGTGCCAGCAGTACAGGGGACTCTGGAAACACCATATATTTT CASSTGDSGNTIYF
TRBJ1-5 . TRBV30 . TGTGCCTGGAGTCGAACTTCTACGGGCAATCAGCCCCAGCATTTT CAWSRTSTGNQPQHF
TRBJ1-1 TRBD1 TRBV27 . TGTGCCAGCAGTTTAATGGGACAGCCGAACACTGAAGCTTTCTTT CASSLMGQPNTEAFF
TRBJ2-4 TRBD2 TRBV18 . TGTGCCAGCTCACCACTGCCCGGGACTAGCGGGGGGGCCTCCAAAAACATTCAGTACTTC CASSPLPGTSGGASKNIQYF
TRBJ1-1 TRBD1 TRBV7-9 . TGTGCCAGCAGAGGACAGGGAGGGAACACTGAAGCTTTCTTT CASRGQGGNTEAFF
TRBJ1-5 . TRBV6-1 . TGTGCCAGCAGTGAGGGGCGGTTTCAGCCCCAGCATTTT CASSEGRFQPQHF
TRBJ2-1 TRBD2 TRBV7-3 . TGTGCCAGCAGCCAATCCCGGACTAGCGGGGGAAATGAGCAGTTCTTC CASSQSRTSGGNEQFF
TRBJ1-1 . TRBV4-1 . TGCGCCAGCAGCCAAGATGGCGGCTATGAAGCTTTCTTT CASSQDGGYEAFF
TRBJ2-3 TRBD1 TRBV6-5 . TGTGCCAGCAGCGGACAGGGGGAAGATACGCAGTATTTT CASSGQGEDTQYF
TRBJ1-1 TRBD1 TRBV5-8 . TGTGCCAGCAGCCCCGGACAGGGGGGGAACACTGAAGCTTTCTTT CASSPGQGGNTEAFF
TRBJ1-1 TRBD1 TRBV7-9 . TGTGCCAGCAGCTCCAAAGGACAGGGGGAAGCTTTCTTT CASSSKGQGEAFF
TRBJ1-1 . TRBV6-5 . TGTGCCAGCAGCCCGAGTTCGGGGAACACTGAAGCTTTCTTT CASSPSSGNTEAFF
TRBJ2-2 . TRBV6-5 . TGTGCCAGCAGTTACTGGGGTGAGCGGAGCACCGGGGAGCTGTTTTTT CASSYWGERSTGELFF
TRBJ2-6 TRBD1 TRBV9 . TGTGCCAGCAGCGTCATGGACAGGGGACAATCCTCTGGGGCCAACGTCCTGACTTTC CASSVMDRGQSSGANVLTF
TRBJ1-1 . TRBV6-5 . TGTGCCAGCAAGGTGGGGCAGCTGAACACTGAAGCTTTCTTT CASKVGQLNTEAFF
TRBJ1-2 TRBD1 TRBV19 . TGTGCCAGTAGTACCGGGACAGATATAGGAGGCTACACCTTC CASSTGTDIGGYTF
TRBJ1-1 . TRBV6-5 . TGTGCCAGCAGCCGGGACACTGAAGCTTTCTTT CASSRDTEAFF
TRBJ1-2 TRBD1 TRBV4-3 once TGCGCCAGCAGCCAAACCGGGACAGGGAGGGGGTATGGCTACACCTTC CASSQTGTGRGYGYTF
TRBJ1-1 . TRBV5-6 . TGTGCCAGCAGTGCTCCAGGGGAAGCTTTCTTT CASSAPGEAFF
TRBJ1-2 . TRBV18 . TGTGCCAGCTCACCAAAAGAGTGGAGGGATTATGGCTACACCTTC CASSPKEWRDYGYTF
TRBJ1-2 . TRBV4-3 . TGCGCCAGCAGCCAAGATCTTCTAATCGGAGAGAAGGGCTACACCTTC CASSQDLLIGEKGYTF
TRBJ1-4 . TRBV19 . TGTGCCAGTCGGGAAATGTCCGTTGAAAAACTGTTTTTT CASREMSVEKLFF
TRBJ2-5 . TRBV27 . TGTGCCAGCAGTATCATCAGTGAAGAGACCCAGTACTTC CASSIISEETQYF
TRBJ2-3 TRBD2 TRBV2 . TGTGCCAGCAGTGAGCTACTAGCGGAAAGAACAGATACGCAGTATTTT CASSELLAERTDTQYF
TRBJ2-1 . TRBV4-3 . TGCGCCAGCAGCCAAGGGGGGAAAGGGGGAGATGAGCAGTTCTTC CASSQGGKGGDEQFF
TRBJ2-7 . TRBV7-8 few TGTGCCAGCAGCTCACAGGTAGCCTCCTACGAGCAGTACTTC CASSSQVASYEQYF
TRBJ1-1 TRBD1 TRBV6-1 . TGTGCCAGCAGTGACAGGGGGCTCTTTGAAGCTTTCTTT CASSDRGLFEAFF
TRBJ2-4 . TRBV6-2/TRBV6-3 . TGTGCCAGCAGCCTGACAGAGGAAAACATTCAGTACTTC CASSLTEENIQYF
TRBJ1-1 . TRBV7-9 . TGTGCCAGCGCCCGGGGGGACACTGAAGCTTTCTTT CASARGDTEAFF
TRBJ2-4 TRBD1 TRBV5-5 . TGTGCCAGCAGCGATCCGGGACAGGATAGAAAAAACATTCAGTACTTC CASSDPGQDRKNIQYF
TRBJ1-3 . TRBV18 . TGTGCCAGCTCACCCGACAGGTACTCTGGAAACACCATATATTTT CASSPDRYSGNTIYF
TRBJ1-2 . TRBV30 . TGTGCCTGGAGACAGTACTATGGCTACACCTTC CAWRQYYGYTF
TRBJ2-3 . TRBV11-2 . TGTGCCAGCGTCCCCCAGGGCACAGATACGCAGTATTTT CASVPQGTDTQYF
TRBJ1-5 . TRBV7-8 . TGTGCCAGCAGCCGGACAGCTTTTAGCAATCAGCCCCAGCATTTT CASSRTAFSNQPQHF
TRBJ2-7 . TRBV27 . TGTGCCAGCAGTAGAATAGGGAGCTCCTACGAGCAGTACTTC CASSRIGSSYEQYF
TRBJ1-1 TRBD1 TRBV5-4 . TGTGCCAGCAGGACGGGACAGGGGAACACTGAAGCTTTCTTT CASRTGQGNTEAFF
TRBJ1-4 TRBD1 TRBV6-6 once TGTGCCAGCAGTCGAAGGACAGGGACCCCTAATGAAAAACTGTTTTTT CASSRRTGTPNEKLFF
TRBJ1-1 . TRBV5-1 . TGCGCCAGCAGCTTGACAGGGTCGAACACTGAAGCTTTCTTT CASSLTGSNTEAFF
TRBJ2-1 TRBD2 TRBV14 few TGTGCCAGCAGCCAAGGGTTAACTAGCGGGGGGATGAATGAGCAGTTCTTC CASSQGLTSGGMNEQFF
TRBJ1-2 TRBD1 TRBV6-2/TRBV6-3 . TGTGCCAGCAGTTCCTGGACAGGCACCTATGGCTACACCTTC CASSSWTGTYGYTF
TRBJ2-1 TRBD1 TRBV5-1 . TGCGCCAGCAGCTTGCATCTATCCGGGACAGGGTTGGACAATGAGCAGTTCTTC CASSLHLSGTGLDNEQFF
TRBJ1-4 . TRBV5-8 . TGTGCCAGCAGCCCCTGGGGCAGGGGTGGCCGGAATGAAAAACTGTTTTTT CASSPWGRGGRNEKLFF
TRBJ1-1 . TRBV4-3 . TGCGCCAGCAGACAGAGCATGAACACTGAAGCTTTCTTT CASRQSMNTEAFF
TRBJ1-6 TRBD1 TRBV27 . TGTGCCAGCAGGGGGGACAGGGCTAATTCACCCCTCCACTTT CASRGDRANSPLHF
TRBJ1-2 . TRBV7-9 . TGTGCCAGCAGCTTAGCACGGGGGTATGGCTACACCTTC CASSLARGYGYTF
TRBJ1-1 TRBD1 TRBV29-1 . TGCAGCGTTATGACAGGGGGTTCCACTGAAGCTTTCTTT CSVMTGGSTEAFF
TRBJ2-3 TRBD1 TRBV9 . TGTGCCAGCAGTGGAACAGGGGCAATTAGAGATACGCAGTATTTT CASSGTGAIRDTQYF
TRBJ1-1 . TRBV2 once TGTGCCAGCAGGGGCGAAAGCCAAGCTTTCTTT CASRGESQAFF
TRBJ1-6 . TRBV20-1 . TGCAGTGCTAGTACGACAGTTTATTCACCCCTCCACTTT CSASTTVYSPLHF
TRBJ1-5 TRBD1 TRBV3-1/TRBV3-2 . TGTGCCAGCAGCCAAAACGACAGGGGCAGGGGCAATCAGCCCCAGCATTTT CASSQNDRGRGNQPQHF
TRBJ1-2 TRBD1 TRBV4-1 . TGCGCCAGCGCACCCGACAGGGACTATGGCTACACCTTC CASAPDRDYGYTF
TRBJ2-2 . TRBV5-1 once TGCGCCAGCAGCCCGAGGGCAGGGGCTACGAACACCGGGGAGCTGTTTTTT CASSPRAGATNTGELFF